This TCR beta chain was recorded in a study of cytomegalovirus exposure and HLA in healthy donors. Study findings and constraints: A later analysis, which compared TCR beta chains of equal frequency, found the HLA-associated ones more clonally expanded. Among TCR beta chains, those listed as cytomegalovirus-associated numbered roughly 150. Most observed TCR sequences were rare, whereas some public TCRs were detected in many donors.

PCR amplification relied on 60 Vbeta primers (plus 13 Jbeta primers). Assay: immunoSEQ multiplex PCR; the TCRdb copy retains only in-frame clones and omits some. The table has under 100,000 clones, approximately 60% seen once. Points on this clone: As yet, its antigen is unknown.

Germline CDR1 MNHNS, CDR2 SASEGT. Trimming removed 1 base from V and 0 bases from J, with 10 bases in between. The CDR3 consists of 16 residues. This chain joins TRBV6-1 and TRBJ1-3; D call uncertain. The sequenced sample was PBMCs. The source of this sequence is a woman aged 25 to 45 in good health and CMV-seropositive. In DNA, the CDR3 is TGTGCCAGCAGTGAAGTGGCGGTTCGCTCTGGAAACACCATATATTTT. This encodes CASSEVAVRSGNTIYF.